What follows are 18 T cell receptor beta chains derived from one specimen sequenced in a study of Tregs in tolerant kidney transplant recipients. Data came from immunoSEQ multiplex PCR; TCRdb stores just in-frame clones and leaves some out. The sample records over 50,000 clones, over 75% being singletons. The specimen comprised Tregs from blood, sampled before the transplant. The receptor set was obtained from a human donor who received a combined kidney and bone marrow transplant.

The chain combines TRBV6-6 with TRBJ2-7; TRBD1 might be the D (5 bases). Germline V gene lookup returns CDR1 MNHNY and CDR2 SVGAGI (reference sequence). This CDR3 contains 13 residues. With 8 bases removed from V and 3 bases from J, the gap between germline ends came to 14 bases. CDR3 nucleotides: TGTGCCAGCCGTCCGGACATACTCTACGAGCAGTACTTC. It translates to CASRPDILYEQYF.

CDR3 sequence: CASSSSDGNEQFF. The CDR3 bases are TGCGCCAGCAGCTCGTCCGACGGCAATGAGCAGTTCTTC. The chain has TRBV5-1 and TRBJ2-1; D uncertain. Germline values: CDR1 SGHRS, CDR2 YFSETQ. V was pared by 3 bases and J by 6 bases, with 10 bases between. There are 13 residues in the CDR3.

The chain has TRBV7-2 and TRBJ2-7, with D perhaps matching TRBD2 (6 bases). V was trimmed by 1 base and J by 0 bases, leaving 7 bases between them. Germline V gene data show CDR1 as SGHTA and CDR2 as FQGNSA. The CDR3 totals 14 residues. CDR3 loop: CASSLGRDSYEQYF. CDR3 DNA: TGTGCCAGCAGCTTAGGGCGGGACTCCTACGAGCAGTACTTC.

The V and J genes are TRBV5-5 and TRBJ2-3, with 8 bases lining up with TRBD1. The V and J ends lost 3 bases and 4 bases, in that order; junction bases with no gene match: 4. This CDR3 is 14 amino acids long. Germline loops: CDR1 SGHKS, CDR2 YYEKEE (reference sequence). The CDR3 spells CASSWTGSADTQYF. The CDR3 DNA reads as TGTGCCAGCAGCTGGACAGGGTCTGCAGATACGCAGTATTTT.

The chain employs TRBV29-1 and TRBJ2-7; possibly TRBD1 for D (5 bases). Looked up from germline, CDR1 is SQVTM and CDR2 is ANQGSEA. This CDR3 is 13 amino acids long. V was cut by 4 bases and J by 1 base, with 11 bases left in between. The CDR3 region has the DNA TGCAGCGTTGGTGCAGGGTCTTCCTACGAGCAGTACTTC. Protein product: CSVGAGSSYEQYF.

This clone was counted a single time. CDR3 in DNA: TGTGCCAGCAGCCCCAGCGGCGGGCCTAATGAAAAACTGTTTTTT. This codes for CASSPSGGPNEKLFF. The chain is built from TRBV7-2 and TRBJ1-4; D is uncertain. From germline, CDR1 is SGHTA and CDR2 FQGNSA. Trimming removed 5 bases from V and 3 bases from J, with 13 bases in between. The CDR3 extends over 15 amino acids. Full variable domain (missing parts from reference TRBV7-2 and TRBJ1-4): GAGVSQSPSNKVTEKGKDVELRCDPISGHTALYWYRQSLGQGLEFLIYFQGNSAPDKSGLPSDRFSAERTGGSVSTLTIQRTQQEDSAVYLCASSPSGGPNEKLFFGSGTQLSVL.

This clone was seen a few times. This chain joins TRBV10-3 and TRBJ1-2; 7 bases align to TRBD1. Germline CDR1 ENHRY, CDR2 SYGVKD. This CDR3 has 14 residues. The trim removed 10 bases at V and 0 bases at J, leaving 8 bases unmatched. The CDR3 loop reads CASRDRVTNYGYTF. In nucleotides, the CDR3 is TGTGCCAGCAGAGACAGGGTTACTAACTATGGCTACACCTTC.

The CDR3 spells CAIRPSDRALLSSGNTIYF. CDR3 DNA: TGTGCCATCAGACCGTCCGACAGAGCCCTTCTGAGCTCTGGAAACACCATATATTTT. The chain has TRBV10-3 and TRBJ1-3, with D perhaps matching TRBD1 (5 bases). Germline CDR1 is ENHRY and CDR2 is SYGVKD. CDR3 length: 19 amino acids. Trimming left V 6 bases short and J 0 bases short, with 24 bases between.

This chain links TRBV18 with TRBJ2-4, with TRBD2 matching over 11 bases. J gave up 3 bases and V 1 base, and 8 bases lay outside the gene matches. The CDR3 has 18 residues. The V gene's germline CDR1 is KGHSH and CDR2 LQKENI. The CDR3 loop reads CASSPRSTSGIGKNIQYF. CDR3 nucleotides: TGTGCCAGCTCACCACGCTCGACTAGCGGGATCGGCAAAAACATTCAGTACTTC.

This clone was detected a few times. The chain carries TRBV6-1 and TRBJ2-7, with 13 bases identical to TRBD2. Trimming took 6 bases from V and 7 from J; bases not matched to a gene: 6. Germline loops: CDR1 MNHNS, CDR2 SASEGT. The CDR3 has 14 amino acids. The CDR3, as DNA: TGTGCCAGCAGACGGACTAGCGGGAGTTGGGAGCAGTACTTC. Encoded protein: CASRRTSGSWEQYF.

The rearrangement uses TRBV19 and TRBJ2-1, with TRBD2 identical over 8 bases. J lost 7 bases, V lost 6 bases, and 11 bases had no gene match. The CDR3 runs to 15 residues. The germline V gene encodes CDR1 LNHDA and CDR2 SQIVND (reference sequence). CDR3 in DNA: TGTGCCAGTAGAACCGGGACTAGTTTGGGGAATGAGCAGTTCTTC. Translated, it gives CASRTGTSLGNEQFF.

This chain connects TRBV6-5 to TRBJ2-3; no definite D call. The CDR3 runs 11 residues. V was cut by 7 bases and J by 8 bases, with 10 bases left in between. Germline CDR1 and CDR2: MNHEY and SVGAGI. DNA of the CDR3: TGTGCCAGCACCGTAGTAGTTACGCAGTATTTT. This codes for CASTVVVTQYF.

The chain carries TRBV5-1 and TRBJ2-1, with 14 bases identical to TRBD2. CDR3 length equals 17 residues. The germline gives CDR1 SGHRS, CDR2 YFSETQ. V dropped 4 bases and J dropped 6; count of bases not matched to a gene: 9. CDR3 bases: TGCGCCAGCAGCCGGAGACTAGCGGGAGGGTGGGGCAATGAGCAGTTCTTC. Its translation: CASSRRLAGGWGNEQFF.

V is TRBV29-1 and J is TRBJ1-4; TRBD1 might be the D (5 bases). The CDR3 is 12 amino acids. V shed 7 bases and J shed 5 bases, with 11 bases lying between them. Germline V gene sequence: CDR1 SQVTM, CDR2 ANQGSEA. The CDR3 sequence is CSAGHQNEKLFF. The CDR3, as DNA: TGCAGCGCCGGACATCAGAATGAAAAACTGTTTTTT. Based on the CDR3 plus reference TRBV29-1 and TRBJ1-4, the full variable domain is SAVISQKPSRDICQRGTSLTIQCQVDSQVTMMFWYRQQPGQSLTLIATANQGSEATYESGFVIDKFPISRPNLTFSTLTVSNMSPEDSSIYLCSAGHQNEKLFFGSGTQLSVL.

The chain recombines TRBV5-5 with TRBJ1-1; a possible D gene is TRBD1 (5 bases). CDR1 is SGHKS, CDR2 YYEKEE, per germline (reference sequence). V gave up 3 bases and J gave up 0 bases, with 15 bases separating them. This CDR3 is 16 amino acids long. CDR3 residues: CASSSPAGTVNTEAFF. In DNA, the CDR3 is TGTGCCAGCAGCTCGCCGGCCGGGACGGTGAACACTGAAGCTTTCTTT.

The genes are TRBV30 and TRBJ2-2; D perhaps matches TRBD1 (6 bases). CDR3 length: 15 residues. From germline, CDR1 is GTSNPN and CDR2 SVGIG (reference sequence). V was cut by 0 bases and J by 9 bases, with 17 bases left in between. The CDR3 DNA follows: TGTGCCTGGAGTGTACGCACAGGGTTGGCAAGGGAGCTGTTTTTT. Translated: CAWSVRTGLARELFF.

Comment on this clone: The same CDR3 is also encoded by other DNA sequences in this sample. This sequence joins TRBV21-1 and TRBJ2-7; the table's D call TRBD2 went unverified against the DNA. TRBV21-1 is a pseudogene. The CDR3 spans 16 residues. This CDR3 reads CASSKARGGGGYEQYF. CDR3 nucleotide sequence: TGTGCCAGCAGCAAGGCGCGGGGGGGTGGAGGGTACGAGCAGTACTTC.

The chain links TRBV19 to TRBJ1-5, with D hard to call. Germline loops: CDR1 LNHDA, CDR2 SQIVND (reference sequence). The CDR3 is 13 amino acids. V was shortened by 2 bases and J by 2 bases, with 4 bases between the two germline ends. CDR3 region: CASSIWGNQPQHF. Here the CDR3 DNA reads TGTGCCAGTAGTATATGGGGCAATCAGCCCCAGCATTTT. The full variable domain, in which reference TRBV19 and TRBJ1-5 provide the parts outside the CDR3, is DGGITQSPKYLFRKEGQNVTLSCEQNLNHDAMYWYRQDPGQGLRLIYYSQIVNDFQKGDIAEGYSVSREKKESFPLTVTSAQKNPTAFYLCASSIWGNQPQHFGDGTRLSIL.